What follows describes a single T cell receptor (beta chain). The antigen is unknown. This entry comes from a study of cytomegalovirus exposure and HLA in healthy donors. Study-wide points: In vitro assays verified that a few CMV-associated chains recognized CMV antigens specifically. It was reportedly the case that the classifier diagnosed cytomegalovirus status with high specificity and sensitivity.

Clones were read by immunoSEQ multiplex PCR, and TCRdb kept only the in-frame ones, dropping some. Among around 60,000 clones, approximately 90% were seen once, and the ten largest hold 1.3%. Germline values: CDR1 SEHNR, CDR2 FQNEAQ (reference sequence). CDR3 size: 18 residues. The J segment lost 0 bases and the V segment lost 2 bases, leaving 7 bases of the junction unmatched. Separate from the roughly 630-subject first cohort was the approximately 120-subject validation cohort, to which the donors belonged. The sample was PBMCs. The rearrangement links TRBV7-9 to TRBJ1-3; TRBD1 matches 10 bases. This receptor was taken from a woman aged 18-35 years in good health and CMV-seronegative. The CDR3 spells CASSLSGGQGSSGNTIYF. The CDR3 DNA reads TGTGCCAGCAGCTTATCCGGGGGACAGGGGAGCTCTGGAAACACCATATATTTT.